This T cell receptor (beta chain) appears in the sequencing data of a study of blood T cell repertoires in COVID-19. The overall study: Sample material is recorded as cDNA or gDNA derived from T cells, B-cell-depleted T cells, or PBMCs.

CDR3 length: 16 amino acids. From germline, CDR1 is SGHTA and CDR2 FQGNSA. V was pared by 1 base and J by 6 bases, with 8 bases of the junction left unmatched. It was during active infection that Seattle patients were enrolled and then longitudinally followed. Study processing details: The assay estimated nucleated cells by amplifying reference gene primers. Clones were read by immunoSEQ multiplex PCR, and TCRdb kept only the in-frame ones, dropping some. The V and J calls and the clone size are those of that table, but D and trimming were determined from the DNA. The sample lists roughly 400,000 clones, around 87% seen once, with approximately 2.5% in the top ten.

Specimen: peripheral blood. The chain links TRBV7-2 to TRBJ2-1; TRBD1 matches at 8 bases. The sequence came from a woman aged 55 to 70 with COVID-19, enrolled during active disease. Here the CDR3 reads CASSLVQGAMRNEQFF. CDR3 coding DNA: TGTGCCAGCAGCTTAGTCCAGGGGGCCATGCGCAATGAGCAGTTCTTC. Combining the CDR3 with reference TRBV7-2 and TRBJ2-1 gives the whole variable domain GAGVSQSPSNKVTEKGKDVELRCDPISGHTALYWYRQSLGQGLEFLIYFQGNSAPDKSGLPSDRFSAERTGGSVSTLTIQRTQQEDSAVYLCASSLVQGAMRNEQFFGPGTRLTVL.